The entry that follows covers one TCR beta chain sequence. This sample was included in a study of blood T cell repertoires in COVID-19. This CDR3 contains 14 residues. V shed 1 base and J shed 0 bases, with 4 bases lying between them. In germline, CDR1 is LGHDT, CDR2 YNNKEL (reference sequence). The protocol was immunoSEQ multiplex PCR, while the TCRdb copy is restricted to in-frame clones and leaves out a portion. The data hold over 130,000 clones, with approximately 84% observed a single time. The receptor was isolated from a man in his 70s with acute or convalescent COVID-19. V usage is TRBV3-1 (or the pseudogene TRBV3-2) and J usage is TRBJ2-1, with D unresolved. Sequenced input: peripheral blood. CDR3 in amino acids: CASSQGGSYNEQFF. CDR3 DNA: TGTGCCAGCAGCCAAGGAGGCTCCTACAATGAGCAGTTCTTC.